Shown below are 10 T cell receptor beta chains from a single sample sequenced in a study of blood T cell repertoires in COVID-19. Assay: immunoSEQ multiplex PCR; the TCRdb copy retains only in-frame clones and omits some. The table includes 300,000 to 400,000 clones, more than 75% detected once. Sequenced: peripheral blood. Source of these receptors: a woman aged 45-65 years with COVID-19, enrolled during active disease.

The chain employs TRBV19 and TRBJ1-1; no firm D call. Germline V gene sequence: CDR1 LNHDA, CDR2 SQIVND (reference sequence). Trimming cost V 7 bases and J 3 bases, with 9 bases left between them. This CDR3 has 12 residues. The CDR3 coding sequence is TGTGCCAGTAATCGGGAGGACACTGAAGCTTTCTTT. Amino acid sequence: CASNREDTEAFF.

In this sample, this clone turned up a few times. J is TRBJ1-1 and V is TRBV19, with D possibly being TRBD1 (6 bases). The CDR3 spans 14 residues. Trimming stripped 6 bases from V and 1 base from J, with 12 bases between. Per germline, CDR1 LNHDA and CDR2 SQIVND (reference sequence). The chain's CDR3 is CASRPGQRNTEAFF. CDR3 nucleotides: TGTGCCAGTAGGCCGGGACAACGGAACACTGAAGCTTTCTTT.

The chain combines TRBV11-3 with TRBJ2-7; TRBD1 is a possible D gene (7 bases). Germline CDR1 is SGHNT and CDR2 is YENEEA. CDR3 length: 14 amino acids. Trimming took 2 bases from V and 4 from J, leaving 12 bases between them. The CDR3 loop is CASSLQGGGYEQYF. The CDR3 DNA reads as TGTGCCAGCAGCTTACAGGGGGGTGGTTACGAGCAGTACTTC.

The chain uses TRBV24-1 and TRBJ2-5; 10 bases align to TRBD1. Germline lookup yields CDR1 KGHDR and CDR2 SFDVKD. The CDR3 extends over 16 amino acids. Germline trimming cut 7 bases from V and 4 bases from J; bases unmatched to any gene: 11. CDR3 nucleotide sequence: TGTGCCACCAGCGTCCCGGGACAGGGGACGGCAGAGACCCAGTACTTC. Encoded protein: CATSVPGQGTAETQYF.

Of note for this clone: Within the sample, other DNA sequences also encode this same CDR3. This CDR3 reads CASSPPTYNEQFF. The CDR3 DNA sequence: TGTGCCAGCTCACCGCCTACTTACAATGAGCAGTTCTTC. The rearrangement uses TRBV18 and TRBJ2-1; D unclear. V dropped 3 bases and J dropped 4 bases, with 7 bases sitting between them. Looked up from germline, CDR1 is KGHSH and CDR2 is LQKENI. The CDR3 is made up of 13 amino acids.

The chain combines TRBV19 with TRBJ2-6, with a weak D call TRBD2 (6 bases). This CDR3 region has 18 residues. Trimming pared 3 bases from V and 2 bases from J, leaving 17 bases between. Germline V CDR1 and CDR2: LNHDA, SQIVND (reference sequence). The CDR3 DNA reads TGTGCCAGTAGTATCCTCATGCGGGGACTCGCTGGGGCCAACGTCCTGACTTTC. Its translation is CASSILMRGLAGANVLTF.

The chain couples TRBV2 to TRBJ1-3; tentative D call: TRBD1 (6 bases). Trimming shortened V by 5 bases and J by 3 bases, and 11 bases separated the two germline ends. The germline V gene has CDR1 SNHLY and CDR2 FYNNEI. The CDR3 loop spans 14 amino acids. This chain's CDR3 is CASSYTGIGNTIYF. CDR3 bases: TGTGCCAGCAGTTATACAGGGATTGGAAACACCATATATTTT.

This clone was seen only a few times. This chain uses TRBV19 with TRBJ2-2, with TRBD2 matching 8 bases. Trimming cost V 1 base and J 5 bases; bases outside gene matches: 3. Per germline, CDR1 LNHDA and CDR2 SQIVND (reference sequence). This CDR3 has 15 amino acids. The CDR3 DNA is TGTGCCAGTAGTATAGGCGGGAGGTATACCGGGGAGCTGTTTTTT. This gives the protein CASSIGGRYTGELFF. Full variable domain (remainder filled in from reference TRBV19 and TRBJ2-2): DGGITQSPKYLFRKEGQNVTLSCEQNLNHDAMYWYRQDPGQGLRLIYYSQIVNDFQKGDIAEGYSVSREKKESFPLTVTSAQKNPTAFYLCASSIGGRYTGELFFGEGSRLTVL.

The chain joins TRBV5-6 to TRBJ1-2; 8 bases are shared with TRBD1. Germline CDR1 is SGHDT and CDR2 is YYEEEE. The CDR3 runs 13 residues. V was clipped by 4 bases and J by 9 bases; unmatched bases: 8. CDR3 sequence (DNA): TGTGCCAGCAGCATTACAGGGGGGTTGAGCTACACCTTC. This sequence encodes CASSITGGLSYTF.

The chain recombines TRBV5-1 with TRBJ2-7; no clear D gene. The CDR3 covers 12 residues. Trimming took 4 bases from V and 3 from J, leaving 8 bases between them. Germline values: CDR1 SGHRS, CDR2 YFSETQ. CDR3: CASSLGNYEQYF. Written as DNA, the CDR3 is TGCGCCAGCAGCCTAGGAAACTACGAGCAGTACTTC.